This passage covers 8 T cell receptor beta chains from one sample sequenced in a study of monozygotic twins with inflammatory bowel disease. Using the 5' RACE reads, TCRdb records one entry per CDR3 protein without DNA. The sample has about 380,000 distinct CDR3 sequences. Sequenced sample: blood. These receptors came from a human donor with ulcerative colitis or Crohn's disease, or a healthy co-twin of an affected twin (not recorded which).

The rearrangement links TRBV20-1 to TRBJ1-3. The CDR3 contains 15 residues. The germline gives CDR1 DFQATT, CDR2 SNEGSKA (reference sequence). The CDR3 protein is CSATAPGLAGNTIYF.

CDR3 region: CSVGDSFYEQYF. V and J are TRBV29-1 and TRBJ2-7; with no DNA, the TCRdb D assignment of TRBD1 cannot be verified. This CDR3 contains 12 residues. The germline V gene has CDR1 SQVTM and CDR2 ANQGSEA.

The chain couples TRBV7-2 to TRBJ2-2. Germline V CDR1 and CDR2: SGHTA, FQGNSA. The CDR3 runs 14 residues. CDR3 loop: CASSRFINTGELFF.

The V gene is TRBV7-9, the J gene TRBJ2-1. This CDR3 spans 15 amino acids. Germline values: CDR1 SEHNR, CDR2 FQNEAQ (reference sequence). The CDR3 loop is CASSLVQPTYNEQFF.

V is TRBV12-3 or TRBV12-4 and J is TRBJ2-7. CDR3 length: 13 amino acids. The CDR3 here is CASSYIRSYEQYF.

The CDR3 sequence: CASSLTPRQGVASGANVLTF. The V gene is TRBV7-3, the J gene TRBJ2-6; absent DNA, TCRdb's TRBD1 call cannot be checked. The V gene's germline CDR1 is SGHTA and CDR2 FQGTGA. CDR3 length: 20 residues.

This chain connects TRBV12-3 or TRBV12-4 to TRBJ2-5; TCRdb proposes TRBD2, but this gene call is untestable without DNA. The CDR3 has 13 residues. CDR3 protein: CASSLGGGEIQYF.

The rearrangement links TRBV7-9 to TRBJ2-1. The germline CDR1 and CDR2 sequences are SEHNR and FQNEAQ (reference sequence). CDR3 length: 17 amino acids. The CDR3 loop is CASSLAWATSSYNEQFF.